The subject of this entry is one T cell receptor (beta chain). The target antigen is unknown. The CDR3 is 15 residues long. CDR1 is MNHEY, CDR2 SVGAGI, per germline. J lost 0 bases, V lost 7 bases, and 5 bases had no gene match. The sample belongs to a study of T cell responses to AZD1222 COVID-19 vaccine. General observations from the study: There were mostly white British donors and more females than males, and clonal diversity was possibly underestimated. Without day 14 samples, only post-peak T cell repertoires were studied.

Clones were sequenced by immunoSEQ multiplex PCR, and TCRdb holds only the in-frame ones, with some missing. The sample records about 120,000 clones, about 92% being singletons. Second-dose groups at about 4 or about 12 weeks were pooled. This specimen was peripheral blood, taken 28 days after the second AZD1222 dose. This sequence was found in an adult who received the AZD1222 COVID-19 vaccine. The chain couples TRBV6-5 to TRBJ2-1, with 8 positions matching TRBD1. The CDR3 protein is CASNQGTGSYNEQFF. CDR3 DNA sequence: TGTGCCAGCAACCAAGGGACAGGCTCCTACAATGAGCAGTTCTTC.